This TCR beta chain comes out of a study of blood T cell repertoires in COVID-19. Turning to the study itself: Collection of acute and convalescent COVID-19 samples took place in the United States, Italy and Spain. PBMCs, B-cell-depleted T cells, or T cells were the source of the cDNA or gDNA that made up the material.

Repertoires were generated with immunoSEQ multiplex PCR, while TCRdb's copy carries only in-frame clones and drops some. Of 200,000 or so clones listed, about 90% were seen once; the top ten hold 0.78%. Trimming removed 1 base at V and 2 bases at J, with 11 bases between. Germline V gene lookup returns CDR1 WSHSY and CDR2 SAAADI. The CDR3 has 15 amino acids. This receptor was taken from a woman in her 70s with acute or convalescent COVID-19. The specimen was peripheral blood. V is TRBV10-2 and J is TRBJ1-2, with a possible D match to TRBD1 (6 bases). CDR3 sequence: CASSEYGDTNYGYTF. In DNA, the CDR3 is TGCGCCAGCAGTGAGTATGGGGACACCAACTATGGCTACACCTTC.